The 5 T cell receptor beta chains reported below all come from one sample, sequenced in a study of cytotoxic CD8 clonotypes in ibrutinib-treated CLL. Produced via immunoSEQ multiplex PCR; TCRdb's table is partial and in-frame only. The sample has about 80,000 clones; 70% to 80% are singletons. The material was PBMCs, obtained after 12 months of ibrutinib treatment. These receptors originate from a human donor with chronic lymphocytic leukemia.

This clone turned up a few times. The rearrangement joins TRBV6-6 to TRBJ1-2; unclear D gene. CDR1 is MNHNY, CDR2 SVGAGI, per germline (reference sequence). The CDR3 sequence is 13 residues long. Trimming left V 2 bases short and J 4 bases short, with 8 bases between. The CDR3, as DNA: TGTGCCAGCAGTTACGGGTCGGCCTATGGCTACACCTTC. The encoded protein is CASSYGSAYGYTF.

This chain links TRBV25-1 with TRBJ2-2; D is perhaps TRBD2 (5 bases). The CDR3 has 14 amino acids. V was cut by 3 bases and J by 6 bases, with 11 bases left in between. CDR1 and CDR2 from the germline V gene are MGHDK and SYGVNS. The CDR3 region is CASSETTRAGELFF. The CDR3 DNA follows: TGTGCCAGCAGTGAGACTACGAGGGCCGGGGAGCTGTTTTTT.

This chain links TRBV5-4 with TRBJ2-5; 7 bases fit TRBD1. The junction had 3 bases not matched to a gene; V was cut back by 4 bases and J by 3 bases. Looked up from germline, CDR1 is SGHNT and CDR2 is YYREEE (reference sequence). This CDR3 has 13 amino acids. Written as DNA, the CDR3 is TGTGCCAGCAGCCCCGGACAGGAAGAGACCCAGTACTTC. Amino acids: CASSPGQEETQYF.

V gene TRBV18 combines with J gene TRBJ2-6; TRBD1 matches at 7 bases. Germline V gene lookup returns CDR1 KGHSH and CDR2 LQKENI. The V gene end was trimmed by 3 bases and the J gene end by 0 bases; junction bases not matched to a gene: 5. The CDR3 is 17 amino acids. The CDR3 sequence: CASSPEGQSSGANVLTF. The CDR3 DNA sequence: TGTGCCAGCTCACCCGAGGGACAGAGCTCTGGGGCCAACGTCCTGACTTTC.

This chain joins TRBV7-2 and TRBJ1-3, with D maybe TRBD1 (5 bases). Trimming shortened V by 3 bases and J by 0 bases, and 12 bases separated the two germline ends. Germline CDR1 and CDR2: SGHTA and FQGNSA. The CDR3 consists of 16 residues. DNA for the CDR3: TGTGCCAGCAGCTTTGGTGGGGCAAGCTCTGGAAACACCATATATTTT. It yields the protein CASSFGGASSGNTIYF.